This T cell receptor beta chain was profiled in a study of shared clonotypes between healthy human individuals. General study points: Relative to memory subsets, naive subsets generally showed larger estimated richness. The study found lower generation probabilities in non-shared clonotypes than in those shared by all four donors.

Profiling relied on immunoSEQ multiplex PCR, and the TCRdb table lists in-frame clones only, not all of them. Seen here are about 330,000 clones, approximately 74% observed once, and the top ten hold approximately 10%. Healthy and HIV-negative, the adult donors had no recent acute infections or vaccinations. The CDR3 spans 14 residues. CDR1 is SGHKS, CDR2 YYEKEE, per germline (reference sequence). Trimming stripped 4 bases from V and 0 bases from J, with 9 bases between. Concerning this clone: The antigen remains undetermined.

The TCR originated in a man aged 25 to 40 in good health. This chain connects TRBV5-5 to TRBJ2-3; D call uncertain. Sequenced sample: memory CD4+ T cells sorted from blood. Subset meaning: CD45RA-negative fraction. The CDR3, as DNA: TGTGCCAGCAGCCCAATTGCTAGCACAGATACGCAGTATTTT. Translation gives CASSPIASTDTQYF. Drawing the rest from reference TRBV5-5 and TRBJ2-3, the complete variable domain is DAGVTQSPTHLIKTRGQQVTLRCSPISGHKSVSWYQQVLGQGPQFIFQYYEKEERGRGNFPDRFSARQFPNYSSELNVNALLLGDSALYLCASSPIASTDTQYFGPGTRLTVL.